The source of this T cell receptor beta chain is a study of preoperative IRX-2 immunotherapy in early breast cancer. The CDR3 runs to 14 residues. Germline trimming cut 5 bases from V and 5 bases from J; bases unmatched to any gene: 5. Germline loops: CDR1 LNHDA, CDR2 SQIVND (reference sequence). Measured with immunoSEQ multiplex PCR; TCRdb has only the in-frame clones, and not every one. The table lists around 40,000 clones, about 95% of them singletons. Indicated treatment: preoperative locoregional IRX-2 cytokine immunotherapy. This phase Ib study tested locoregional IRX-2 cytokine immunotherapy given before surgery.

Sequenced material: tumor tissue, taken after IRX-2 immunotherapy. The chain carries TRBV19 and TRBJ2-3, with TRBD2 identical over 9 bases. The sequence came from a human donor with breast cancer. Here the CDR3 reads CASSDAGGQDTQYF. In nucleotides, the CDR3 is TGTGCCAGTAGTGACGCGGGGGGGCAAGATACGCAGTATTTT.